This T cell receptor beta chain is drawn from a study of control samples from healthy donors and cancer patients. Sequencing used immunoSEQ multiplex PCR; TCRdb keeps in-frame clones, though not all of them. In the table there are under 150,000 clones, around 87% of which are singletons. CDR1 is LGHNA and CDR2 is YNFKEQ in the germline V gene. V was clipped by 1 base and J by 0 bases, with 10 bases between them. The CDR3 runs 15 residues. This sequence was found in a man between 60 and 75 years old in good health. The V call is TRBV4-2, the J call TRBJ2-7; D is ambiguous. Specimen: blood. In nucleotides, the CDR3 is TGTGCCAGCAGCCAAGTTGGGGAATACTCCTACGAGCAGTACTTC. This gives the protein CASSQVGEYSYEQYF.